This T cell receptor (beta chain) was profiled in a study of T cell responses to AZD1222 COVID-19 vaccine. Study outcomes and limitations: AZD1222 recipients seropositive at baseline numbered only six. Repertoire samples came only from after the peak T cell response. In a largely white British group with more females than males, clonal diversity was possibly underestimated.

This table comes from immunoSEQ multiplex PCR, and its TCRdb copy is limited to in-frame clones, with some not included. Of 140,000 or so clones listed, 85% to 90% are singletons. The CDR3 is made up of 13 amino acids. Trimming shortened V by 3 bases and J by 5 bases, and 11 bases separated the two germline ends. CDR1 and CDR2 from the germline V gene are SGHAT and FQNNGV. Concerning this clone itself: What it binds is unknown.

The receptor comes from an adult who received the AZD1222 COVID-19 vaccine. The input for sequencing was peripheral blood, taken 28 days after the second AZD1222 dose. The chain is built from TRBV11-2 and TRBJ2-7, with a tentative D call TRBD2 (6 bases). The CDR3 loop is CASSFRRADEQYF. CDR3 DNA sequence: TGTGCCAGCAGCTTCAGGAGGGCCGACGAGCAGTACTTC.